The 19 T cell receptor beta chains given below trace back to one sample, sequenced in a study of blood T cells in healthy people across ages. Alongside a J-beta primer mix, a sample-barcoded 5' primer served in a second PCR lasting about 7 to 11 cycles. One entry per CDR3 protein, called by TCRdb with MiXCR from the 5' RACE reads. The data hold around 1,800,000 distinct CDR3 sequences, with roughly 43% observed a single time. The sequenced sample consisted of blood. The receptors derive from a human donor in good health.

The chain carries TRBV9 and TRBJ1-2, with a possible D match to TRBD1 (5 bases). The germline V gene encodes CDR1 SGDLS and CDR2 YYNGEE. There are 13 residues in the CDR3. Trimming took 0 bases from V and 6 from J, leaving 9 bases between them. The CDR3 loop reads CASSVERGHGYTF. The DNA for the CDR3 is TGTGCCAGCAGCGTAGAAAGGGGTCATGGCTACACCTTC.

The chain recombines TRBV20-1 with TRBJ1-2, with D possibly being TRBD1 (5 bases). Trimming stripped 3 bases from V and 9 bases from J, with 17 bases between. Germline V CDR1 and CDR2: DFQATT, SNEGSKA (reference sequence). The length of the CDR3 is 13 residues. CDR3 DNA sequence: TGCAGTGCTAGGACGGAGGGGTCCAGGAGCTACACCTTC. It yields the protein CSARTEGSRSYTF.

This clonotype has just a few counts. This sequence joins TRBV7-2 and TRBJ2-5; 7 nucleotides line up with TRBD1. The CDR3 has 15 amino acids. The germline CDR1 and CDR2 sequences are SGHTA and FQGNSA. The junction had 6 bases not matched to a gene; V was cut back by 1 base and J by 4 bases. The CDR3 sequence is CASSLEGGPGETQYF. The CDR3 nucleotides are TGTGCCAGCAGCTTAGAAGGGGGCCCGGGAGAGACCCAGTACTTC.

This clonotype was seen ten or more times. The J gene is TRBJ2-7, the V gene TRBV29-1, with D maybe TRBD2 (6 bases). Trimming removed 4 bases from V and 1 base from J, with 11 bases in between. The CDR3 has 13 residues. Germline assignment: CDR1 SQVTM and CDR2 ANQGSEA. The CDR3 DNA is TGCAGCGTTGTGGGGGGATCATCCTACGAGCAGTACTTC. It translates to CSVVGGSSYEQYF.

This clonotype appeared a few times. V usage is TRBV7-2 and J usage is TRBJ2-7; 9 nucleotides match TRBD1. This CDR3 is 14 amino acids long. The germline V gene has CDR1 SGHTA and CDR2 FQGNSA. The ends lost 7 bases at V and 0 bases at J; junction bases unmatched: 4. CDR3 sequence (DNA): TGTGCCAGCAAACCGACAGGGGGCTCCTACGAGCAGTACTTC. Translating it yields CASKPTGGSYEQYF.

The chain carries TRBV13 and TRBJ1-6, with TRBD1 matching over 7 bases. This CDR3 is 15 amino acids long. Germline values: CDR1 PRHDT, CDR2 FYEKMQ (reference sequence). Trimming took 4 bases from V and 10 from J; bases not matched to a gene: 10. The CDR3 DNA reads TGTGCCAGCAGCTCCCGACAGGGAGGAGAGTCACCCCTCCACTTT. This encodes CASSSRQGGESPLHF. Based on the CDR3 plus reference TRBV13 and TRBJ1-6, the full variable domain is AAGVIQSPRHLIKEKRETATLKCYPIPRHDTVYWYQQGPGQDPQFLISFYEKMQSDKGSIPDRFSAQQFSDYHSELNMSSLELGDSALYFCASSSRQGGESPLHFGNGTRLTVT.

Comment on this clonotype: Germline and junction disagree at one end, which may indicate a read error. The DNA of the CDR3 is TGTGCTAGCAGTCCCACAGGGTGGGGTGAGACCCAGTACTTC. It encodes CASSPTGWGETQYF. The V call is TRBV7-7, the J call TRBJ2-5; weak D call: TRBD1 (6 bases). Looked up from germline, CDR1 is SSHAT and CDR2 is FNYEAQ (reference sequence). This CDR3 comprises 14 residues.

This chain joins TRBV4-3 and TRBJ1-1; D unresolved. The CDR3 totals 14 residues. The V gene's germline CDR1 is LGHNA and CDR2 YSLEER. V lost 3 bases and J lost 6, with 14 bases in between. The CDR3 coding sequence is TGCGCCAGCAGCCAGGATAATCGGGAATCTGAAGCTTTCTTT. Its translation is CASSQDNRESEAFF.

The chain joins TRBV7-9 to TRBJ2-1; 10 bases line up with TRBD1. Per the germline V gene, CDR1 is SEHNR and CDR2 is FQNEAQ (reference sequence). The CDR3 length is 15 residues. Losses at the gene ends were 5 bases for V and 4 bases for J; bases not matched to a gene: 5. The CDR3 spells CASSTPGQGYNEQFF. CDR3 DNA: TGTGCCAGCAGCACACCGGGACAGGGGTACAATGAGCAGTTCTTC.

The J gene is TRBJ2-7, the V gene TRBV15; TRBD2 aligns across 11 bases. V trimming: 0 bases; J trimming: 0 bases; junction bases outside the gene matches: 10. Germline V gene data show CDR1 as LNHNV and CDR2 as YYDKDF (reference sequence). CDR3 length equals 19 residues. In DNA form, the CDR3 reads TGTGCCACCAGCAGAGAATCCGCTAGCGGGAGGCCAAGCTCCTACGAGCAGTACTTC. This codes for CATSRESASGRPSSYEQYF.

The V and J genes are TRBV11-1 and TRBJ2-2; TRBD2 matches 9 bases. Losses at the gene ends were 6 bases for V and 4 bases for J; bases not matched to a gene: 6. The V gene's germline CDR1 is SGHAT and CDR2 FQDESV (reference sequence). The CDR3 consists of 15 residues. The CDR3 reads CASRPSGDLTGELFF. In nucleotides, the CDR3 is TGTGCCAGCAGACCTAGCGGGGACCTCACCGGGGAGCTGTTTTTT.

This clonotype was detected a few times. In DNA, the CDR3 is TGCGCCAGCAGCCAAGTATATGTTTGGGCTACAGATACGCAGTATTTT. Translating it yields CASSQVYVWATDTQYF. This chain links TRBV4-1 with TRBJ2-3, with D unclear. Germline assignment: CDR1 MGHRA and CDR2 YSYEKL. CDR3 size: 16 residues. V dropped 1 base and J dropped 3 bases, with 14 bases sitting between them.

The rearrangement uses TRBV4-2 and TRBJ2-7; D is possibly TRBD1 or TRBD2 (5 bases each). The CDR3 is 15 residues long. Per the germline V gene, CDR1 is LGHNA and CDR2 is YNFKEQ. Trimming cost V 2 bases and J 2 bases, with 13 bases left between them. CDR3 loop: CASSQSGPLPYEQYF. Written as DNA, the CDR3 is TGTGCCAGCAGCCAATCGGGGCCACTTCCCTACGAGCAGTACTTC.

The chain couples TRBV12-3 or TRBV12-4 to TRBJ1-5, with D unclear. The ends were cut back, 4 bases at V and 5 bases at J, with 6 bases in the middle. The CDR3 length is 12 residues. The CDR3 here is CASSYQDQPQHF. CDR3 bases: TGTGCCAGCAGTTACCAGGATCAGCCCCAGCATTTT.

The chain is built from TRBV20-1 and TRBJ1-1; tentatively, D is TRBD1 (6 bases). The CDR3 is made up of 15 amino acids. Germline assignment: CDR1 DFQATT and CDR2 SNEGSKA (reference sequence). V shed 4 bases and J shed 8 bases, with 23 bases lying between them. The CDR3 DNA is TGCAGTGCTACCCCCGGGACATCGACAAATGGCGAAGCTTTCTTT. Translated: CSATPGTSTNGEAFF.

The CDR3 spells CASSLYLTGTPRQYF. The CDR3 coding sequence is TGTGCCAGCAGCTTGTACCTAACCGGGACCCCGCGGCAGTACTTC. The V and J genes are TRBV7-2 and TRBJ2-7, with D perhaps assigned TRBD1 or TRBD2 (5 bases each). CDR3 length equals 15 residues. The germline gives CDR1 SGHTA, CDR2 FQGNSA. V was trimmed by 3 bases and J by 9 bases, leaving 21 bases between them.

The table lists this clonotype with a few counts. The J gene is TRBJ2-7, the V gene TRBV10-3; D is unresolved. CDR1 and CDR2 from the germline V gene are ENHRY and SYGVKD. The CDR3 spans 15 residues. Deletions cut 6 bases from V and 2 bases from J, with 17 bases between. The CDR3 region has the DNA TGTGCCATCAGCCCAGCCATCACGGAACCCTACGAGCAGTACTTC. As protein: CAISPAITEPYEQYF.

In its sample, this clonotype was seen a few times. This chain connects TRBV6-6 to TRBJ1-5; 9 positions agree with TRBD1. The CDR3 totals 14 residues. With V trimmed by 7 bases and J by 5 bases, 6 bases remained unmatched. Germline loops: CDR1 MNHNY, CDR2 SVGAGI (reference sequence). DNA for the CDR3: TGTGCCAGCACCGGACAGGGGTGGGATCAGCCCCAGCATTTT. This translates into CASTGQGWDQPQHF.

V is TRBV7-8 and J is TRBJ1-5, with D possibly matching TRBD1 (5 bases). CDR1 and CDR2 (germline): SGHVS, FQNEAQ. The CDR3 is 15 amino acids. Trimming stripped 2 bases from V and 6 bases from J, with 14 bases between. CDR3 DNA: TGTGCCAGCAGCTTAAGGTTGGAGGGGCTTCAGCCCCAGCATTTT. This encodes CASSLRLEGLQPQHF.